The sequence of this TCR beta chain was determined in a study of OX40 agonist ivuxolimab in advanced cancers. The trim removed 7 bases at V and 4 bases at J, leaving 7 bases unmatched. Per germline, CDR1 ENHRY and CDR2 SYGVKD. The CDR3 contains 13 residues. Here immunoSEQ multiplex PCR was the method, and the copy in TCRdb shows in-frame clones only, minus some. Altogether almost 50,000 clones are present, around 81% being singletons, with the ten largest covering around 6.8%. In this sample, this clone is medium-sized (0.01 to 0.1%). This chain joins TRBV10-3 and TRBJ2-7; 7 nucleotides match TRBD1. The receptor was isolated from an adult with an advanced solid tumor such as melanoma, head and neck, liver or kidney cancer. This sample comprised CD4+ or CD8+ T cells sorted from blood, obtained in a trial of the OX40 agonist ivuxolimab. The CDR3 DNA reads as TGTGCCATCAAGGGGACAGACTTTTACGAGCAGTACTTC. It translates to CAIKGTDFYEQYF.